The 9 T cell receptor beta chains below all came from one sample that was sequenced in a study of blood T cell repertoires in COVID-19. Profiled with immunoSEQ multiplex PCR; TCRdb holds only in-frame clones, not every one. Of about 160,000 clones listed, around 83% were seen once; the top ten hold more than 1%. Sequencing was done on a sample of peripheral blood. The source of these receptors is a man aged 35 to 55 with acute or convalescent COVID-19.

V is TRBV5-8 and J is TRBJ2-7; 8 bases agree with TRBD2. This CDR3 has 17 residues. Germline trimming cut 1 base from V and 0 bases from J; bases unmatched to any gene: 9. Germline CDR1 SGHTS, CDR2 YDEGEE. The CDR3 DNA reads TGTGCCAGCAGCTTGTGGGTGGCCAGCGGGGGCTCCTACGAGCAGTACTTC. Protein product: CASSLWVASGGSYEQYF.

V is TRBV7-9 and J is TRBJ1-2, with unresolved D. The CDR3 covers 15 residues. Germline-derived CDR1 and CDR2 are SEHNR and FQNEAQ (reference sequence). Trimming removed 7 bases from V and 0 bases from J, with 15 bases in between. The CDR3 DNA is TGTGCCAGCAACTTGGACGGGGTAGCTAACTATGGCTACACCTTC. Translating it yields CASNLDGVANYGYTF. The entire variable domain, with the rest obtained from reference TRBV7-9 and TRBJ1-2, is as follows: DTGVSQNPRHKITKRGQNVTFRCDPISEHNRLYWYRQTLGQGPEFLTYFQNEAQLEKSRLLSDRFSAERPKGSFSTLEIQRTEQGDSAMYLCASNLDGVANYGYTFGSGTRLTVV.

The V gene is TRBV3-1 (or the pseudogene TRBV3-2), the J gene TRBJ2-7, with 10 positions matching TRBD1. Trimming removed 3 bases from V and 7 bases from J; junction bases left unmatched: 9. The CDR3 sequence is 15 residues long. Germline V CDR1 and CDR2: LGHDT, YNNKEL (reference sequence). This chain's CDR3 is CASSQIRTGGREQYF. The CDR3 DNA reads as TGTGCCAGCAGCCAGATTCGGACAGGGGGGAGGGAGCAGTACTTC.

The chain is built from TRBV29-1 and TRBJ2-1, with TRBD1 matching over 8 bases. Trimming removed 4 bases from V and 7 bases from J; junction bases left unmatched: 12. Germline assignment: CDR1 SQVTM and CDR2 ANQGSEA. This CDR3 contains 15 residues. The CDR3 nucleotides read TGCAGCGTTGTGTGGGGACAGGCTGCTAGTAATGAGCAGTTCTTC. Protein sequence: CSVVWGQAASNEQFF.

The chain recombines TRBV27 with TRBJ1-1, with 12 bases aligning to TRBD1. Germline V gene data show CDR1 as MNHEY and CDR2 as SMNVEV (reference sequence). The V segment lost 6 bases and the J segment 4 bases; nucleotides outside the gene matches: 12. The CDR3 is 17 residues long. CDR3 in amino acids: CASSPIGTGGLSTEAFF. The CDR3 nucleotides are TGTGCCAGCAGCCCTATTGGGACAGGGGGCCTTAGCACTGAAGCTTTCTTT.

V and J are TRBV7-2 and TRBJ1-4, with 9 nucleotides matching TRBD1. The CDR3 is 15 amino acids. V was clipped by 5 bases and J by 5 bases; unmatched bases: 6. Germline V gives CDR1 SGHTA, CDR2 FQGNSA. The CDR3 DNA reads as TGTGCCAGCAGCCTTTGGGACAGGGAGAATGAAAAACTGTTTTTT. This codes for CASSLWDRENEKLFF.

The rearrangement uses TRBV6-5 and TRBJ1-1; TRBD1 matches at 10 bases. CDR3 length: 16 amino acids. J lost 1 base, V lost 2 bases, and 4 bases had no gene match. Germline CDR1 is MNHEY and CDR2 is SVGAGI. In DNA form, the CDR3 reads TGTGCCAGCAGTTACCGGACAGGGGGAGGGAACACTGAAGCTTTCTTT. It yields the protein CASSYRTGGGNTEAFF.

The chain links TRBV27 to TRBJ1-2; TRBD1 might be the D (6 bases). V lost 6 bases, J lost 6 bases, and 20 bases lay in between. The CDR3 runs 15 residues. Germline V gene lookup returns CDR1 MNHEY and CDR2 SMNVEV (reference sequence). The CDR3 loop reads CASRTTTGVGDGYTF. DNA for the CDR3: TGTGCCAGCAGGACCACGACAGGTGTAGGGGATGGCTACACCTTC.

The V gene is TRBV2, the J gene TRBJ1-5; D is ambiguous. The CDR3 runs 11 residues. Trimming removed 3 bases from V and 9 bases from J, with 6 bases in between. Germline V gene lookup returns CDR1 SNHLY and CDR2 FYNNEI. CDR3 residues: CASSEPGPQHF. Written as DNA, the CDR3 is TGTGCCAGCAGTGAGCCCGGGCCCCAGCATTTT.